Listed here are 5 T cell receptor beta chains from one sample, sequenced in a study of blood T cells in healthy people across ages. The second PCR ran about 6 to 11 cycles with a sample-barcoded 5' primer and J-beta primers. MiXCR was run by TCRdb on the 5' RACE reads, yielding one entry per CDR3 protein. The sample holds 550,000 to 750,000 distinct CDR3 sequences; 20% to 25% are singletons and the top ten take 3.6%. The specimen sequenced was blood. All receptors come from a man in his 70s in good health.

This chain links TRBV5-1 with TRBJ2-5; 8 nucleotides align to TRBD1. Per germline, CDR1 SGHRS and CDR2 YFSETQ. Losses at the gene ends were 4 bases for V and 3 bases for J; bases not matched to a gene: 5. The CDR3 is 14 amino acids. The CDR3 nucleotides read TGCGCCAGCAGCCACGGACAGGGAGAAGAGACCCAGTACTTC. Amino acids: CASSHGQGEETQYF.

To note about this clonotype: A junction end diverges from the germline sequence, so it may reflect a read error. The rearrangement uses TRBV28 and TRBJ2-7; D may be TRBD2 (6 bases). The CDR3 is made up of 14 amino acids. The germline CDR1 and CDR2 sequences are MDHEN and SYDVKM. The CDR3 bases are TGTGTCAGCAGTTTGGAGGGTTGGGGTTACGAGCAGTACTTC. Residues: CVSSLEGWGYEQYF.

This clonotype was counted a few times. The V gene is TRBV6-1, the J gene TRBJ2-2, with D uncertain. The CDR3 runs 14 residues. Germline assignment: CDR1 MNHNS and CDR2 SASEGT. The ends were cut back, 2 bases at V and 3 bases at J, with 7 bases in the middle. CDR3 protein: CASSERADTGELFF. For the CDR3, the DNA is TGTGCCAGCAGTGAACGAGCAGACACCGGGGAGCTGTTTTTT.

This clonotype came up a few times. The chain links TRBV4-1 to TRBJ1-5; D unresolved. Trimming stripped 1 base from V and 0 bases from J, with 7 bases between. This CDR3 has 15 residues. The germline gives CDR1 MGHRA, CDR2 YSYEKL. CDR3 sequence reads: CASSQADNSNQPQHF. DNA for the CDR3: TGCGCCAGCAGCCAAGCTGACAATAGCAATCAGCCCCAGCATTTT.

The rearrangement uses TRBV5-1 and TRBJ2-5; 11 bases map to TRBD2. Germline CDR1 is SGHRS and CDR2 is YFSETQ. V dropped 0 bases and J dropped 11; count of bases not matched to a gene: 12. The CDR3 length is 16 residues. The CDR3 DNA reads as TGCGCCAGCAGCTTGGGGTTACTAGCGGGAGTTGAAGAGCAGTACTTC. Translating it yields CASSLGLLAGVEEQYF.